This T cell receptor (beta chain) was sequenced in a study of CD8 T cells in Susac syndrome. Turning to the study itself: Active disease was present in six of the sequenced Susac syndrome patients, whereas about 8 of them were in remission.

CDR1 is GTSNPN, CDR2 SVGIG, per germline (reference sequence). CDR3 length equals 15 residues. V shed 2 bases and J shed 1 base, with 9 bases lying between them. Reverse transcription of roughly 0.45 to 1 ug RNA was carried out with random hexamers. TCRdb reprocessed the immunoSEQ multiplex PCR reads via MiXCR and lists one record per CDR3 protein. Of 170,000 or so distinct CDR3 sequences listed, 90% to 97% were seen once; the top ten hold less than 0.15%. The sample was CD4+ T cells from PBMCs. The origin of this receptor is a human donor with Susac syndrome. The rearrangement joins TRBV30 to TRBJ2-6; the D is unclear. As DNA, the CDR3 is TGTGCCTGGAGTATCGGCATTTCTGGGGCCAACGTCCTGACTTTC. Translation gives CAWSIGISGANVLTF.